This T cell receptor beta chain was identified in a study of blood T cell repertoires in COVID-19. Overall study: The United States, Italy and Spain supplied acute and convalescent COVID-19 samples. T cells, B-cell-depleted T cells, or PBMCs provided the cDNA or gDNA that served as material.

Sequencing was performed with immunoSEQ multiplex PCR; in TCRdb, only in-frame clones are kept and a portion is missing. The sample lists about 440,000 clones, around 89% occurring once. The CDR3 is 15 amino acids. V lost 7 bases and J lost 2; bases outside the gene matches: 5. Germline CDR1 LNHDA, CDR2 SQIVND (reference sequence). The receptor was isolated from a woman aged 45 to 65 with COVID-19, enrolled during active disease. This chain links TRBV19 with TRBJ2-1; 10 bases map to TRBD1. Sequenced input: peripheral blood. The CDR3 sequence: CASTPGQGPYNEQFF. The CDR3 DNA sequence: TGTGCCAGTACTCCGGGACAGGGGCCCTACAATGAGCAGTTCTTC.